Below, 9 T cell receptor beta chains from the same sample are listed, as sequenced in a study of cytomegalovirus exposure and HLA in healthy donors. A multiplex PCR was run with 60 Vbeta primers and 13 Jbeta primers. TCRdb keeps only in-frame clones here, not all; method: immunoSEQ multiplex PCR. The sample lists more than 80,000 clones, roughly 82% occurring once. Sequences were obtained from PBMCs. Every receptor here comes from a male donor in good health and CMV-seropositive.

The V and J genes are TRBV5-1 and TRBJ1-4, with a weak D call TRBD1 (5 bases). V lost 0 bases, J lost 2 bases, and 8 bases lay in between. The germline V gene encodes CDR1 SGHRS and CDR2 YFSETQ. This CDR3 has 15 residues. The CDR3 loop is CASSLAGGTNEKLFF. CDR3 bases: TGCGCCAGCAGCTTGGCCGGGGGGACTAATGAAAAACTGTTTTTT.

This chain links TRBV28 with TRBJ2-1, with TRBD2 as a possible D gene (6 bases). The CDR3 loop spans 15 amino acids. Germline V gene data show CDR1 as MDHEN and CDR2 as SYDVKM. V was cut by 1 base and J by 0 bases, with 7 bases left in between. The CDR3 DNA reads as TGTGCCAGCAGTTTATCCGGGAGCTCCTACAATGAGCAGTTCTTC. This encodes CASSLSGSSYNEQFF.

J is TRBJ1-4 and V is TRBV6-1; D call uncertain. CDR3 length: 15 amino acids. Germline V gives CDR1 MNHNS, CDR2 SASEGT. Trimming took off 6 bases at V and 8 bases at J, with 19 bases between the two ends. The CDR3: CASRRDGMTGEKLFF. The CDR3 nucleotides read TGTGCCAGCAGGAGGGATGGGATGACCGGGGAAAAACTGTTTTTT.

This clone was counted a single time. The V and J genes are TRBV4-3 and TRBJ2-5; D is unclear. The CDR3 consists of 16 residues. Germline lookup yields CDR1 LGHNA and CDR2 YSLEER. V was shortened by 0 bases and J by 2 bases, with 13 bases between the two germline ends. CDR3 in amino acids: CASSQELPNQQETQYF. CDR3 coding DNA: TGCGCCAGCAGCCAAGAGTTGCCTAACCAACAAGAGACCCAGTACTTC.

V usage is TRBV6-5 and J usage is TRBJ1-2; perhaps TRBD1 as D (6 bases). Between the trimmed V and J ends, which lost 4 bases and 8 bases, there was a span of 11 bases. CDR3 size: 12 residues. CDR1 and CDR2 from the germline V gene are MNHEY and SVGAGI. Here the CDR3 DNA reads TGTGCCAGCAGTTCCCAGGGGCGGGGCTACACCTTC. As protein: CASSSQGRGYTF.

The chain combines TRBV4-1 with TRBJ2-1; 9 bases line up with TRBD1. The V gene end was trimmed by 1 base and the J gene end by 7 bases; junction bases not matched to a gene: 8. Germline-derived CDR1 and CDR2 are MGHRA and YSYEKL. CDR3 size: 16 residues. This chain's CDR3 is CASSQVPGQGINEQFF. The CDR3 DNA sequence: TGCGCCAGCAGCCAAGTTCCAGGACAGGGGATTAATGAGCAGTTCTTC.

This chain joins TRBV15 and TRBJ2-2, with 8 bases fitting TRBD1. V shed 2 bases, J shed 0 bases, and the junction held 2 bases outside the gene matches. Germline CDR1 is LNHNV and CDR2 is YYDKDF (reference sequence). The CDR3 is 16 residues long. The CDR3 here is CATSRRGQANTGELFF. CDR3 coding DNA: TGTGCCACCAGCAGAAGGGGACAGGCGAACACCGGGGAGCTGTTTTTT.

The chain recombines TRBV5-6 with TRBJ2-2; 10 nucleotides align to TRBD1. From germline, CDR1 is SGHDT and CDR2 YYEEEE. This CDR3 comprises 15 residues. V dropped 3 bases and J dropped 5; count of bases not matched to a gene: 4. The CDR3 coding sequence is TGTGCCAGCAGCTCAGACAGGGGGCAAACCGGGGAGCTGTTTTTT. Its protein product is CASSSDRGQTGELFF.

V usage is TRBV29-1 and J usage is TRBJ1-3; D remains unclear. The germline V gene has CDR1 SQVTM and CDR2 ANQGSEA. The ends were cut back, 0 bases at V and 0 bases at J, with 6 bases in the middle. The CDR3 has 14 residues. CDR3 sequence (DNA): TGCAGCGTTGAAGACACACACTCTGGAAACACCATATATTTT. It yields the protein CSVEDTHSGNTIYF.